This is a list of T cell receptor beta chains from one sample in a study of cytomegalovirus exposure and HLA in healthy donors. Produced via immunoSEQ multiplex PCR; TCRdb's table is partial and in-frame only. In the table there are roughly 140,000 clones, about two thirds of which are singletons. Material for sequencing was PBMCs. These TCRs come from a man aged 55 to 70 in good health and CMV-seronegative. Both conserved end residues are part of each CDR3. D genes are given only for firm matches. Size values are once, few and many counts, or a class for expanded clones, and some rows have none.

>-|TRBJ2-3|TRBV7-9|-
CASSPPDFEDTQYF
TGTGCCAGCAGTCCCCCCGACTTCGAGGATACGCAGTATTTT
>-|TRBJ1-1|TRBV6-5|-
CASRPTSLNTEAFF
TGTGCCAGCAGACCAACTTCATTGAACACTGAAGCTTTCTTT
>-|TRBJ1-5|TRBV10-3|-
CAISDGDTNQPQHF
TGTGCCATCAGTGATGGGGACACTAATCAGCCCCAGCATTTT
>TRBD1|TRBJ2-5|TRBV5-1|few
CASSKWGQELQETQYF
TGCGCCAGCAGCAAATGGGGACAGGAGCTACAAGAGACCCAGTACTTC
>TRBD2|TRBJ2-1|TRBV23-1|-
CASSQPGGGSGRSNEQFF
TGCGCCAGCAGTCAGCCCGGAGGAGGTAGCGGGAGATCCAATGAGCAGTTCTTC
>TRBD2|TRBJ2-1|TRBV28|-
CASSLRLRTSGRVYNEQFF
TGTGCCAGCAGTTTAAGGCTTCGGACTAGCGGGAGGGTATACAATGAGCAGTTCTTC
>TRBD1|TRBJ1-3|TRBV11-2|-
CASSLDRTSGNTIYF
TGTGCCAGCAGCCTGGACAGGACCTCTGGAAACACCATATATTTT
>TRBD1|TRBJ2-1|TRBV7-9|-
CASSLGTGFYNEQFF
TGTGCCAGCAGTCTTGGGACAGGGTTCTACAATGAGCAGTTCTTC
>-|TRBJ2-3|TRBV5-1|-
CASSLEADSDTQYF
TGCGCCAGCAGCTTGGAAGCGGATTCCGATACGCAGTATTTT
>-|TRBJ2-5|TRBV6-4|-
CATDSPRQTQETQYF
TGTGCCACCGACAGCCCAAGACAGACCCAAGAGACCCAGTACTTC
>TRBD1|TRBJ1-1|TRBV5-1|once
CASALLNGQGSSTEAFF
TGCGCCAGCGCCTTGCTTAATGGACAGGGGTCGAGCACTGAAGCTTTCTTT
>TRBD2|TRBJ2-2|TRBV4-3|-
CASSQVLAGGPHTGELFF
TGCGCCAGCAGCCAAGTGCTAGCGGGAGGCCCTCACACCGGGGAGCTGTTTTTT
>TRBD2|TRBJ2-3|TRBV4-3|-
CASSQARSGREFVDTQYF
TGCGCCAGCAGCCAAGCCCGTAGCGGGAGGGAGTTTGTAGATACGCAGTATTTT
>-|TRBJ2-7|TRBV19|-
CASSIGGDEQYF
TGTGCCAGTAGTATAGGCGGGGACGAGCAGTACTTC
>-|TRBJ2-1|TRBV9|-
CASSAGLNNEQFF
TGTGCCAGCAGCGCCGGACTAAACAATGAGCAGTTCTTC
>-|TRBJ2-5|TRBV2|-
CASTPSTVQETQYF
TGTGCCAGCACCCCCTCTACGGTCCAAGAGACCCAGTACTTC
>TRBD2|TRBJ2-7|TRBV29-1|-
CSAAGEGAWGGEQYF
TGCAGCGCAGCGGGAGAGGGAGCGTGGGGTGGCGAGCAGTACTTC
>-|TRBJ1-2|TRBV29-1|-
CSVEGTVYGYTF
TGCAGCGTTGAAGGGACAGTATATGGCTACACCTTC
>TRBD1|TRBJ2-7|TRBV28|-
CASSSRGPDYEQYF
TGTGCCAGCAGTTCTAGGGGGCCGGACTACGAGCAGTACTTC
>-|TRBJ1-1|TRBV6-6|-
CASSYSRRNTEAFF
TGTGCCAGCAGTTACTCGAGGAGGAACACTGAAGCTTTCTTT
>TRBD1|TRBJ1-3|TRBV15|-
CATSGLTGQGTYLEGNTIYF
TGTGCCACCAGCGGCCTTACGGGACAGGGGACATACTTGGAGGGAAACACCATATATTTT
>TRBD2|TRBJ2-2|TRBV18|few
CASSPAGAKTGELFF
TGTGCCAGCTCACCAGCGGGAGCGAAAACCGGGGAGCTGTTTTTT
>TRBD1|TRBJ2-4|TRBV5-1|-
CASSQEGTRGLGDIQYF
TGCGCCAGCAGCCAGGAGGGAACCAGGGGGCTAGGGGACATTCAGTACTTC
>-|TRBJ1-4|TRBV6-6|-
CASSPGEGGEKLFF
TGTGCCAGCAGCCCAGGGGAGGGGGGGGAAAAACTGTTTTTT
>-|TRBJ2-2|TRBV19|once
CASSPTVFTGELFF
TGTGCCAGTAGTCCTACAGTATTCACCGGGGAGCTGTTTTTT
>-|TRBJ2-1|TRBV18|-
CASSPSQDFEQFF
TGTGCCAGCTCACCATCACAGGATTTTGAGCAGTTCTTC
>TRBD1|TRBJ2-1|TRBV27|-
CASTDRGDNEQFF
TGTGCCAGCACTGACAGGGGAGACAATGAGCAGTTCTTC
>-|TRBJ2-1|TRBV14|-
CASSQAGTYPYNEQFF
TGTGCCAGCAGCCAAGCCGGGACATACCCCTACAATGAGCAGTTCTTC
>TRBD1|TRBJ2-2|TRBV7-3|-
CASSSDREDTGELFF
TGTGCCAGCAGCTCGGACAGGGAGGACACCGGGGAGCTGTTTTTT
>TRBD1|TRBJ2-7|TRBV30|few
CAWSALGQEPYEQYF
TGTGCCTGGAGCGCCCTAGGACAGGAGCCCTACGAGCAGTACTTC
>TRBD2|TRBJ2-2|TRBV28|-
CASSFLTSVNTGELFF
TGTGCCAGCAGTTTCTTGACTAGCGTGAACACCGGGGAGCTGTTTTTT
>-|TRBJ1-5|TRBV28|-
CASSSPQGSQPQHF
TGTGCCAGCAGCTCCCCACAGGGTTCCCAGCCCCAGCATTTT
>TRBD1|TRBJ1-4|TRBV28|-
CASRLTGGNEKLFF
TGTGCCAGCAGATTGACAGGGGGAAATGAAAAACTGTTTTTT
>TRBD1|TRBJ1-2|TRBV6-5|-
CASSLQGAFYGYTF
TGTGCCAGCAGCCTACAGGGGGCTTTCTATGGCTACACCTTC
>TRBD1|TRBJ1-5|TRBV28|-
CASSIPTGGAISPQHF
TGTGCCAGCAGCATTCCGACAGGGGGGGCAATCAGCCCCCAGCATTTT
>-|TRBJ1-2|TRBV30|-
CAWSTGSNYGYTF
TGTGCCTGGAGCACCGGGAGCAACTATGGCTACACCTTC
>TRBD1|TRBJ1-2|TRBV29-1|-
CSVEDLGQGNYGYTF
TGCAGCGTTGAAGATCTGGGACAGGGTAACTATGGCTACACCTTC
>-|TRBJ2-7|TRBV19|-
CASSIQGDWSSYEQYF
TGTGCCAGTAGTATTCAGGGGGACTGGAGCTCCTACGAGCAGTACTTC
>TRBD1|TRBJ1-3|TRBV7-9|-
CASSRAGTGVGNTIYF
TGTGCCAGCAGCCGGGCGGGGACAGGGGTTGGAAACACCATATATTTT
>TRBD1|TRBJ2-5|TRBV2|-
CASSGDRGVQETQYF
TGTGCCAGCAGTGGGGACAGAGGAGTACAAGAGACCCAGTACTTC
>TRBD1|TRBJ2-5|TRBV29-1|-
CSVGSSGGQGGETQYF
TGCAGCGTTGGAAGCTCAGGGGGACAGGGGGGAGAGACCCAGTACTTC
>TRBD1|TRBJ2-7|TRBV5-1|-
CASSLAGQGYYEQYF
TGCGCCAGCAGCTTGGCGGGACAGGGGTACTACGAGCAGTACTTC
>-|TRBJ2-7|TRBV6-5|-
CASSYGRGQVYEQYF
TGTGCCAGCAGTTACGGCAGGGGCCAGGTCTACGAGCAGTACTTC
>-|TRBJ1-5|TRBV6-5|-
CASSRRRLGNQPQHF
TGTGCCAGCAGTCGAAGGCGGCTCGGCAATCAGCCCCAGCATTTT
>TRBD1|TRBJ2-7|TRBV7-9|-
CSSSIDEPGQGGSYEQYF
TGTTCCAGCAGCATTGATGAGCCGGGACAGGGGGGATCCTACGAGCAGTACTTC
>-|TRBJ2-7|TRBV27|-
CASSPGSYEQYF
TGTGCCAGCAGTCCGGGGTCCTACGAGCAGTACTTC
>TRBD1|TRBJ1-1|TRBV15|few
CATSRRSGTGGTEAFF
TGTGCCACCAGCAGACGGTCGGGGACAGGGGGCACTGAAGCTTTCTTT
>-|TRBJ1-6|TRBV18|-
CASSPLVLNSPLHF
TGTGCCAGCTCACCATTAGTCCTTAATTCACCCCTCCACTTT
>TRBD2|TRBJ2-7|TRBV9|-
CASSVGSGRAYEQYF
TGTGCCAGCAGCGTAGGTAGCGGGAGAGCCTACGAGCAGTACTTC
>TRBD2|TRBJ2-3|TRBV11-2|-
CASSLGTSGGTDTQYF
TGTGCCAGCAGCTTAGGGACTAGCGGAGGCACAGATACGCAGTATTTT
>TRBD2|TRBJ2-3|TRBV19|-
CASSPAGAADTQYF
TGTGCCAGTAGCCCAGCGGGAGCTGCAGATACGCAGTATTTT
>TRBD2|TRBJ2-2|TRBV19|-
CASRGLAGVRTGELFF
TGTGCCAGCCGTGGACTAGCGGGAGTTCGGACCGGGGAGCTGTTTTTT
>-|TRBJ1-3|TRBV5-4|-
CASSLRAGNTIYF
TGTGCCAGCAGCTTGAGAGCCGGAAACACCATATATTTT
>-|TRBJ2-6|TRBV27|few
CASSPIQGFGANVLTF
TGTGCCAGCAGTCCGATACAGGGTTTTGGGGCCAACGTCCTGACTTTC
>TRBD2|TRBJ2-7|TRBV30|-
CAWSVRLAGGRSYEQYF
TGTGCCTGGAGTGTAAGGTTGGCGGGGGGCAGATCCTACGAGCAGTACTTC
>TRBD2|TRBJ2-3|TRBV27|-
CASSSGRGLDTQYF
TGTGCCAGCAGTAGCGGGAGGGGCTTAGATACGCAGTATTTT